Below are 28 T cell receptor beta chains sequenced from a single sample in a study of PD-1 blockade in classical Hodgkin lymphoma. Measured with immunoSEQ multiplex PCR; TCRdb has only the in-frame clones, and not every one. Of about 15,000 clones in the sample, roughly 81% were seen once. Time point indicated: newly diagnosed, previously untreated cHL patient sample. Sequencing was performed on peripheral blood mononuclear cells (PBMCs). The source is a human donor with classical Hodgkin lymphoma.

The V and J genes are TRBV7-6 and TRBJ2-5; D might be TRBD1 (5 bases). The CDR3 sequence is 15 residues long. The germline CDR1 and CDR2 sequences are SGHVS and FNYEAQ. The V end lost 0 bases, the J end lost 0 bases, and 8 bases lay between the germline ends. Here the CDR3 DNA reads TGTGCCAGCAGCTTAGCCGCAGGGTACCAAGAGACCCAGTACTTC. Translation: CASSLAAGYQETQYF. The full variable domain, rest sourced from reference TRBV7-6 and TRBJ2-5, is GAGVSQSPRYKVTKRGQDVALRCDPISGHVSLYWYRQALGQGPEFLTYFNYEAQQDKSGLPNDRFSAERPEGSISTLTIQRTEQRDSAMYRCASSLAAGYQETQYFGPGTRLLVL.

V and J are TRBV10-3 and TRBJ2-6, with 11 bases lining up with TRBD1. V lost 7 bases to trimming and J lost 2 bases; unmatched junction nucleotides: 10. The CDR3 runs 18 residues. Per germline, CDR1 ENHRY and CDR2 SYGVKD. As DNA, the CDR3 is TGTGCCATCACCCGGGACAGGGGGTCCTTAGCTGGGGCCAACGTCCTGACTTTC. Its translation: CAITRDRGSLAGANVLTF.

The V and J genes are TRBV2 and TRBJ1-4, with TRBD1 identical over 8 bases. CDR1 and CDR2 from the germline V gene are SNHLY and FYNNEI. This CDR3 spans 14 amino acids. V trimming: 3 bases; J trimming: 8 bases; junction bases outside the gene matches: 5. Here the CDR3 DNA reads TGTGCCAGCAGTGATTGGGCAGGGGGCGAAAAACTGTTTTTT. Protein product: CASSDWAGGEKLFF.

CDR3 sequence: CASSLIAYNEQFF. The CDR3 coding sequence is TGTGCCAGCAGTTTGATTGCGTACAATGAGCAGTTCTTC. The chain carries TRBV27 and TRBJ2-1; D gene uncertain. The V end lost 3 bases, the J end lost 4 bases, and 7 bases lay between the germline ends. Germline V gene lookup returns CDR1 MNHEY and CDR2 SMNVEV (reference sequence). This CDR3 spans 13 amino acids.

The chain uses TRBV10-3 and TRBJ2-7, with a possible D match to TRBD2 (6 bases). Germline loops: CDR1 ENHRY, CDR2 SYGVKD. The V gene lost 11 bases and the J gene lost 1 base, with 15 bases spanning the gap. There are 13 residues in the CDR3. The CDR3 loop reads CAGAAGPSYEQYF. The CDR3 DNA follows: TGTGCCGGGGCAGCGGGCCCTTCCTACGAGCAGTACTTC.

This sequence joins TRBV10-2 and TRBJ1-5, with D hard to call. V shed 4 bases and J shed 3 bases, with 10 bases lying between them. Germline CDR1 reads WSHSY; CDR2 reads SAAADI. This CDR3 spans 14 amino acids. In DNA form, the CDR3 reads TGCGCCAGCAGTGTGGAGTATACCAATCAGCCCCAGCATTTT. Translating it yields CASSVEYTNQPQHF.

J is TRBJ1-1 and V is TRBV19; 10 bases are shared with TRBD1. Germline lookup yields CDR1 LNHDA and CDR2 SQIVND (reference sequence). V dropped 7 bases and J dropped 10; count of bases not matched to a gene: 9. The CDR3 spans 13 residues. The CDR3 spells CASTREGQGRAFF. The CDR3, as DNA: TGTGCCAGTACCAGGGAGGGACAGGGGAGAGCTTTCTTT.

Only one count was recorded for this clone. The chain is built from TRBV7-2 and TRBJ2-3; no clear D. CDR1 is SGHTA and CDR2 is FQGNSA in the germline V gene. V was clipped by 3 bases and J by 2 bases, with 6 bases between them. CDR3 length equals 13 residues. The CDR3 DNA reads as TGTGCCAGCAGCTTCGACTTCACAGATACGCAGTATTTT. Its translation is CASSFDFTDTQYF.

The chain links TRBV4-2 to TRBJ2-3; weak D call: TRBD1 (6 bases). V was trimmed by 1 base and J by 6 bases, leaving 17 bases between them. CDR1 is LGHNA, CDR2 YNFKEQ, per germline. CDR3 length equals 16 residues. CDR3 DNA: TGTGCCAGCAGCCAAGGGAGCGAGCGGACAGCGGATACGCAGTATTTT. Its translation: CASSQGSERTADTQYF.

This clone was detected only a few times. J is TRBJ2-3 and V is TRBV9; 8 bases are a match to TRBD2. V dropped 4 bases and J dropped 1; count of bases not matched to a gene: 2. CDR1 and CDR2 from the germline V gene are SGDLS and YYNGEE. The CDR3 is 14 residues long. This chain's CDR3 is CASSQTSGTDTQYF. DNA for the CDR3: TGTGCCAGCAGCCAGACTAGCGGCACAGATACGCAGTATTTT. The full variable domain, its missing parts supplied by reference TRBV9 and TRBJ2-3, is DSGVTQTPKHLITATGQRVTLRCSPRSGDLSVYWYQQSLDQGLQFLIQYYNGEERAKGNILERFSAQQFPDLHSELNLSSLELGDSALYFCASSQTSGTDTQYFGPGTRLTVL.

The rearrangement uses TRBV28 and TRBJ2-7; D uncertain. The V end lost 4 bases, the J end lost 10 bases, and 11 bases lay between the germline ends. The CDR3 contains 11 residues. Germline assignment: CDR1 MDHEN and CDR2 SYDVKM. In DNA, the CDR3 is TGTGCCAGCAGTTCGGACGGAAGTCAGTACTTC. This encodes CASSSDGSQYF.

The J gene is TRBJ2-7, the V gene TRBV19, with unresolved D. CDR1 and CDR2 (germline): LNHDA, SQIVND (reference sequence). Trimming removed 1 base at V and 2 bases at J, with 9 bases between. The CDR3 has 14 residues. CDR3 sequence (DNA): TGTGCCAGTAGTATAGTTGCTTCGGCCTACGAGCAGTACTTC. Translation gives CASSIVASAYEQYF. The variable domain in full, with the rest retrieved from reference TRBV19 and TRBJ2-7, is DGGITQSPKYLFRKEGQNVTLSCEQNLNHDAMYWYRQDPGQGLRLIYYSQIVNDFQKGDIAEGYSVSREKKESFPLTVTSAQKNPTAFYLCASSIVASAYEQYFGPGTRLTVT.

CDR3 amino acids: CASSSPASGTGETQYF. CDR3 bases: TGTGCCAGCAGTTCCCCGGCTAGCGGGACTGGAGAGACCCAGTACTTC. This chain links TRBV28 with TRBJ2-5; TRBD2 matches 9 bases. The CDR3 is made up of 16 amino acids. V gave up 4 bases and J gave up 4 bases; unmatched junction bases: 10. The germline CDR1 and CDR2 sequences are MDHEN and SYDVKM.

This chain joins TRBV5-4 and TRBJ1-3; 7 bases are a match to TRBD1. This CDR3 region has 16 residues. J lost 0 bases, V lost 4 bases, and 7 bases had no gene match. Germline V lookup: CDR1 SGHNT, CDR2 YYREEE (reference sequence). CDR3: CASSPGTAPSGNTIYF. CDR3 nucleotide sequence: TGTGCCAGCAGCCCCGGGACAGCGCCCTCTGGAAACACCATATATTTT.

The chain recombines TRBV28 with TRBJ2-1; D perhaps matches TRBD1 (6 bases). V was cut by 5 bases and J by 3 bases, with 8 bases left in between. Per the germline V gene, CDR1 is MDHEN and CDR2 is SYDVKM. CDR3 size: 13 residues. The CDR3 nucleotides are TGTGCCAGCAGTACAGGGCGCTACAATGAGCAGTTCTTC. The encoded protein is CASSTGRYNEQFF.

The chain is built from TRBV19 and TRBJ2-7, with 15 nucleotides matching TRBD2. Germline V gives CDR1 LNHDA, CDR2 SQIVND (reference sequence). The CDR3 length is 22 residues. J was trimmed by 0 bases and V by 5 bases; bases with no gene match: 20. CDR3 nucleotide sequence: TGTGCCAGTAGTTCGGGCCCCCTCGGAGGGACTAGCGGGAGGCCTACCTCCTACGAGCAGTACTTC. It specifies CASSSGPLGGTSGRPTSYEQYF.

The chain couples TRBV5-1 to TRBJ1-1; D is possibly TRBD1 (6 bases). The germline V and J ends were trimmed by 2 bases and 1 base, with 21 bases remaining between them. Germline CDR1 and CDR2: SGHRS and YFSETQ. CDR3 length: 18 residues. CDR3 nucleotides: TGCGCCAGCAGCTTTCTCTCCGGGGCGGGGGCGACGAACACTGAAGCTTTCTTT. Its translation: CASSFLSGAGATNTEAFF.

This chain links TRBV5-1 with TRBJ2-2; 13 bases map to TRBD2. CDR3 length: 16 amino acids. CDR1 and CDR2 (germline): SGHRS, YFSETQ. V dropped 4 bases and J dropped 4; count of bases not matched to a gene: 4. CDR3 in DNA: TGCGCCAGCAGCCCGTGGACTAGCGGGAGCACCGGGGAGCTGTTTTTT. It yields the protein CASSPWTSGSTGELFF.

This sequence joins TRBV19 and TRBJ2-3; D is perhaps TRBD1 or TRBD2 (5 bases each). V shed 3 bases and J shed 3 bases, with 16 bases lying between them. Germline assignment: CDR1 LNHDA and CDR2 SQIVND (reference sequence). The CDR3 sequence is 16 residues long. The CDR3 is CASSMGERFSTDTQYF. CDR3 nucleotide sequence: TGTGCCAGTAGTATGGGGGAGCGTTTCTCTACAGATACGCAGTATTTT. The full variable domain, with the rest looked up from reference TRBV19 and TRBJ2-3, is DGGITQSPKYLFRKEGQNVTLSCEQNLNHDAMYWYRQDPGQGLRLIYYSQIVNDFQKGDIAEGYSVSREKKESFPLTVTSAQKNPTAFYLCASSMGERFSTDTQYFGPGTRLTVL.

The chain employs TRBV11-2 and TRBJ1-2; tentative D call: TRBD1 (6 bases). Germline CDR1 SGHAT, CDR2 FQNNGV. The CDR3 runs 14 residues. V lost 4 bases and J lost 4, with 13 bases in between. In DNA form, the CDR3 reads TGTGCCAGCAGCTACAGGGTTCGGCCCTATGGCTACACCTTC. It codes for CASSYRVRPYGYTF.

CDR3 region: CASSYRQTITSYEQYF. The CDR3 DNA reads TGTGCCAGCAGTTATCGGCAGACCATAACCTCCTACGAGCAGTACTTC. The chain recombines TRBV6-6 with TRBJ2-7; D is undetermined. Trimming shortened V by 3 bases and J by 0 bases, and 15 bases separated the two germline ends. This CDR3 spans 16 amino acids. From germline, CDR1 is MNHNY and CDR2 SVGAGI (reference sequence).

CDR3 protein: CASSEHKREEPYNEQFF. In DNA form, the CDR3 reads TGTGCCAGCAGTGAGCATAAGCGGGAGGAACCCTACAATGAGCAGTTCTTC. The genes are TRBV25-1 and TRBJ2-1, with 9 bases lining up with TRBD2. The CDR3 is 17 amino acids. The junction had 8 bases not matched to a gene; V was cut back by 3 bases and J by 2 bases. Germline V gene data show CDR1 as MGHDK and CDR2 as SYGVNS.

The chain recombines TRBV6-5 with TRBJ2-2; no firm D call. In germline, CDR1 is MNHEY, CDR2 SVGAGI. The CDR3 sequence is 11 residues long. Trimming stripped 7 bases from V and 7 bases from J, with 7 bases between. CDR3 amino acids: CASTHVGELFF. CDR3 sequence (DNA): TGTGCCAGCACACACGTCGGGGAGCTGTTTTTT.

J is TRBJ1-5 and V is TRBV15; D is ambiguous. Per the germline V gene, CDR1 is LNHNV and CDR2 is YYDKDF (reference sequence). The ends were cut back, 0 bases at V and 0 bases at J, with 15 bases in the middle. The CDR3 is made up of 18 amino acids. CDR3 coding DNA: TGTGCCACCAGCAGAGATCCGCCGGAAGTTTATAGCAATCAGCCCCAGCATTTT. Its protein is CATSRDPPEVYSNQPQHF.

The chain recombines TRBV27 with TRBJ1-2, with TRBD1 as a possible D gene (5 bases). The CDR3 extends over 15 amino acids. Germline CDR1 and CDR2: MNHEY and SMNVEV (reference sequence). Trimming removed 5 bases from V and 6 bases from J, with 19 bases in between. CDR3 amino acids: CASSDYSTTTDGYTF. CDR3 bases: TGTGCCAGCAGTGATTACAGCACGACGACAGATGGCTACACCTTC.

The J gene is TRBJ2-3, the V gene TRBV9; 9 bases fit TRBD2. The CDR3 length is 15 residues. Germline trimming cut 3 bases from V and 3 bases from J; bases unmatched to any gene: 5. Germline V gene sequence: CDR1 SGDLS, CDR2 YYNGEE. CDR3 in amino acids: CASSGSSGRTDTQYF. The CDR3 bases are TGTGCCAGCAGCGGTTCAAGCGGGAGGACAGATACGCAGTATTTT.

The V call is TRBV5-8, the J call TRBJ2-1, with D unresolved. Germline values: CDR1 SGHTS, CDR2 YDEGEE. V was pared by 0 bases and J by 5 bases, with 12 bases between. The CDR3 runs to 15 residues. CDR3 loop: CASSLALPNHNEQFF. The CDR3 DNA is TGTGCCAGCAGCTTGGCCCTACCGAATCACAATGAGCAGTTCTTC.

Comments on this clone: One end of the junction fails to match germline, which may point to a read error. V and J are TRBV5-6 and TRBJ2-2; TRBD2 matches 10 bases. The CDR3 sequence is 14 residues long. Looked up from germline, CDR1 is SGHDT and CDR2 is YYEEEE. The CDR3 nucleotides read TGTGCCAGCACCCTCGGACCCTCTAGCGGGAGTCCCCATTTT. Protein product: CASTLGPSSGSPHF.